The 25 T cell receptor beta chains presented below share a single source sample, sequenced in a study of T cells in Graves' hyperthyroidism and ophthalmopathy. Amplified TCR beta CDR3 regions derived from RNA transcripts. The TCR CDR3 first-round RT-PCR relied on the HTBI primer set. TCRdb reprocessed the multiplex PCR reads with MiXCR, giving one entry per CDR3 protein. The sample includes 200,000 to 300,000 distinct CDR3 sequences, approximately 23% of them seen just once. What was sequenced was blood. The receptor set was obtained from a middle-aged woman with Graves' ophthalmopathy.

This clonotype was recorded many times. The chain uses TRBV29-1 and TRBJ2-7; no firm D call. V lost 2 bases and J 2 bases, leaving 13 bases between the germline ends. CDR3 size: 14 residues. The germline gives CDR1 SQVTM, CDR2 ANQGSEA. This CDR3 is CSVERTEKPYEQYF. Written as DNA, the CDR3 is TGCAGCGTTGAACGGACGGAGAAACCCTACGAGCAGTACTTC.

This clonotype showed up many times. The chain couples TRBV6-7 to TRBJ1-5; no definite D call. TRBV6-7 belongs to the ORF category, with a function that is uncertain. V was cut by 5 bases and J by 1 base, with 30 bases left in between. The CDR3 has 21 amino acids. The CDR3 DNA reads TGTGCCAGCAGTCCCTATCCCACGGTGGGCGGGATAACTGGAAGCAATCAGCCCCAGCATTTT. Encoded protein: CASSPYPTVGGITGSNQPQHF.

This clonotype was found many times. The chain uses TRBV5-1 and TRBJ2-7; TRBD1 matches at 8 bases. Germline V gives CDR1 SGHRS, CDR2 YFSETQ. The CDR3 consists of 14 residues. Trimming removed 4 bases from V and 7 bases from J; junction bases left unmatched: 10. In nucleotides, the CDR3 is TGCGCCAGCAGCGTACAGGGGGAACAAGGGGAGCAGTACTTC. Translating gives CASSVQGEQGEQYF.

This clonotype was observed at least ten times. The V call is TRBV20-1, the J call TRBJ2-2; perhaps TRBD2 as D (5 bases). Trimming stripped 3 bases from V and 4 bases from J, with 15 bases between. The germline V gene has CDR1 DFQATT and CDR2 SNEGSKA (reference sequence). CDR3 size: 15 residues. The CDR3 DNA is TGCAGTGCTAGTCCCTTGCGCGAGGGCACCGGGGAGCTGTTTTTT. Protein: CSASPLREGTGELFF.

This clonotype was counted ten times or more. This chain joins TRBV5-1 and TRBJ2-7, with D possibly matching TRBD1 (6 bases). The CDR3 sequence is 13 residues long. CDR1 and CDR2 from the germline V gene are SGHRS and YFSETQ. Trimming cost V 4 bases and J 5 bases, with 13 bases left between them. The CDR3 coding sequence is TGCGCCAGCAGCACCGTTCAGGGGAACGAGCAGTACTTC. Protein sequence: CASSTVQGNEQYF.

This clonotype has ten or more counts. Here the CDR3 DNA reads TGTGCCAGCAGTGACTCGGCAGGGGGCTACACCTTC. This gives the protein CASSDSAGGYTF. This chain uses TRBV6-4 with TRBJ1-2; D is perhaps TRBD1 (5 bases). The V and J ends lost 0 bases and 8 bases respectively, with 7 bases between them. The CDR3 loop spans 12 amino acids. Per germline, CDR1 MRHNA and CDR2 SNTAGT.

The rearrangement links TRBV28 to TRBJ2-7, with TRBD2 matching over 9 bases. Germline V gene data show CDR1 as MDHEN and CDR2 as SYDVKM. The CDR3 has 15 residues. V lost 2 bases to trimming and J lost 2 bases; unmatched junction nucleotides: 4. The CDR3 bases are TGTGCCAGCAGTTTAGAGGTAGCGGGAGCCTACGAGCAGTACTTC. It translates to CASSLEVAGAYEQYF.

This clonotype appeared many times. The rearrangement links TRBV6-6 to TRBJ1-5, with TRBD1 matching 8 bases. The CDR3 has 19 residues. CDR1 and CDR2 (germline): MNHNY, SVGAGI (reference sequence). V was pared by 4 bases and J by 0 bases, with 14 bases of the junction left unmatched. CDR3 in amino acids: CASSSQLRRTGTSNQPQHF. CDR3 nucleotides: TGTGCCAGCAGTTCCCAGTTGCGGAGGACAGGGACTAGCAATCAGCCCCAGCATTTT.

This clonotype was seen at least ten times. The V call is TRBV24-1, the J call TRBJ2-3; the match to TRBD2 covers 8 bases. V dropped 5 bases and J dropped 0; count of bases not matched to a gene: 6. This CDR3 is 16 amino acids long. Germline V gives CDR1 KGHDR, CDR2 SFDVKD. CDR3 amino acids: CATSGKAGVSTDTQYF. The CDR3 nucleotides read TGTGCCACCAGTGGAAAAGCGGGAGTGAGCACAGATACGCAGTATTTT.

This clonotype appeared many times. This chain links TRBV2 with TRBJ2-2; TRBD1 aligns across 10 bases. This CDR3 spans 13 amino acids. J gave up 5 bases and V 6 bases, and 0 bases lay outside the gene matches. The germline CDR1 and CDR2 sequences are SNHLY and FYNNEI. Here the CDR3 DNA reads TGTGCCAGCAGGGGACAGGGGACCGGGGAGCTGTTTTTT. Translation: CASRGQGTGELFF.

Many counts were recorded for this clonotype. This chain connects TRBV6-5 to TRBJ1-2; a possible D gene is TRBD1 (5 bases). V was pared by 5 bases and J by 5 bases, with 18 bases between. The CDR3 loop spans 15 amino acids. CDR1 and CDR2 (germline): MNHEY, SVGAGI. CDR3 loop: CASSRDGLSPYGYTF. The CDR3 DNA sequence: TGTGCCAGCAGTAGGGACGGCCTCTCCCCGTATGGCTACACCTTC.

This clonotype was recorded at least ten times. The chain has TRBV7-2 and TRBJ1-3; tentatively, D is TRBD1 (5 bases). Germline assignment: CDR1 SGHTA and CDR2 FQGNSA. The CDR3 has 11 amino acids. The V gene lost 5 bases and the J gene lost 12 bases, with 11 bases spanning the gap. CDR3 DNA sequence: TGTGCCAGCAGCGTGGCGGGGGGCATATATTTT. Translating it yields CASSVAGGIYF.

The sample holds many counts of this clonotype. The chain recombines TRBV2 with TRBJ2-7; 10 nucleotides agree with TRBD2. Per germline, CDR1 SNHLY and CDR2 FYNNEI. The V segment lost 6 bases and the J segment 1 base; nucleotides outside the gene matches: 3. This CDR3 has 14 amino acids. The CDR3 reads CASRVAGGSYEQYF. CDR3 DNA: TGTGCCAGCAGAGTAGCGGGAGGATCCTACGAGCAGTACTTC. The full variable domain, in which reference TRBV2 and TRBJ2-7 provide the parts outside the CDR3, is EPEVTQTPSHQVTQMGQEVILRCVPISNHLYFYWYRQILGQKVEFLVSFYNNEISEKSEIFDDQFSVERPDGSNFTLKIRSTKLEDSAMYFCASRVAGGSYEQYFGPGTRLTVT.

This clonotype was detected many times. The chain carries TRBV5-1 and TRBJ2-2, with 7 nucleotides matching TRBD1. V lost 3 bases, J lost 6 bases, and 8 bases stayed unmatched. Germline CDR1 reads SGHRS; CDR2 reads YFSETQ. There are 15 residues in the CDR3. CDR3 DNA: TGCGCCAGCAGCTACGACAGGGCAAACGCCGGGGAGCTGTTTTTT. Protein product: CASSYDRANAGELFF.

This clonotype was seen ten or more times. The chain joins TRBV6-1 to TRBJ2-7, with 8 bases that match TRBD1. Germline values: CDR1 MNHNS, CDR2 SASEGT. The CDR3 totals 15 residues. Unmatched junction bases numbered 5, after V lost 4 bases and J lost 0 bases. The CDR3 loop is CASSGQGSYSYEQYF. CDR3 nucleotides: TGTGCCAGCAGTGGACAGGGGAGCTACTCCTACGAGCAGTACTTC.

This clonotype was counted ten times or more. One junction end does not reproduce the germline sequence, and a read error may be involved. J is TRBJ1-3 and V is TRBV20-1; 7 nucleotides line up with TRBD1. The CDR3 length is 13 residues. The germline V gene has CDR1 DFQATT and CDR2 SNEGSKA (reference sequence). DNA for the CDR3: TGCAGTGCCCCGACAGGGTACGGAAGCACCATATATTTT. It is translated as CSAPTGYGSTIYF.

The gene calls are TRBV20-1 and TRBJ2-5; TRBD1 matches at 8 bases. CDR1 DFQATT and CDR2 SNEGSKA come from the germline V gene (reference sequence). CDR3 length: 13 amino acids. V dropped 5 bases and J dropped 4; count of bases not matched to a gene: 6. This CDR3 is CSAQTGVSETQYF. The CDR3 DNA sequence: TGCAGTGCTCAGACAGGGGTATCAGAGACCCAGTACTTC.

At least ten counts were recorded for this clonotype. The V and J genes are TRBV27 and TRBJ1-1; 7 nucleotides match TRBD1. The ends lost 7 bases at V and 0 bases at J; junction bases unmatched: 8. Germline CDR1 MNHEY, CDR2 SMNVEV (reference sequence). The CDR3 runs to 15 residues. The CDR3 loop reads CASKPGGQLNTEAFF. CDR3 in DNA: TGTGCCAGCAAGCCGGGGGGACAGCTGAACACTGAAGCTTTCTTT.

This clonotype was seen more than once but under ten times. The V call is TRBV29-1, the J call TRBJ2-7; TRBD1 matches at 10 bases. Germline CDR1 SQVTM, CDR2 ANQGSEA. This CDR3 has 14 residues. Trimming took 6 bases from V and 2 from J; bases not matched to a gene: 7. The CDR3 nucleotides are TGCAGCGTGTCTCGACAGGGGGCCGCCTACGAGCAGTACTTC. Encoded protein: CSVSRQGAAYEQYF.

This clonotype was found many times. This rearrangement joins TRBV24-1 to TRBJ2-5; tentatively, D is TRBD2 (5 bases). Germline V gives CDR1 KGHDR, CDR2 SFDVKD. V lost 5 bases and J lost 2, with 11 bases in between. The CDR3 extends over 14 amino acids. In DNA form, the CDR3 reads TGTGCCACCAGTGGGGCGGACTGGCAAGAGACCCAGTACTTC. It encodes CATSGADWQETQYF.

This clonotype has a count of ten or more. J is TRBJ2-7 and V is TRBV29-1, with D unresolved. CDR3 length equals 12 residues. CDR1 is SQVTM, CDR2 ANQGSEA, per germline. Trimming removed 4 bases at V and 1 base at J, with 8 bases between. CDR3 in amino acids: CSVGSSSYEQYF. DNA for the CDR3: TGCAGCGTTGGCAGTTCTTCCTACGAGCAGTACTTC.

The chain is built from TRBV7-9 and TRBJ1-2, with a possible D match to TRBD1 (6 bases). The CDR3 is 14 residues long. V lost 5 bases and J 4 bases, leaving 14 bases between the germline ends. Germline V gene lookup returns CDR1 SEHNR and CDR2 FQNEAQ (reference sequence). The chain's CDR3 is CASSPGERGYGYTF. The CDR3 nucleotides read TGTGCCAGCAGCCCAGGGGAAAGGGGCTATGGCTACACCTTC.

V and J are TRBV20-1 and TRBJ2-5, with 9 bases lining up with TRBD2. The CDR3 sequence is 16 residues long. Germline assignment: CDR1 DFQATT and CDR2 SNEGSKA (reference sequence). V trimming: 3 bases; J trimming: 2 bases; junction bases outside the gene matches: 10. In DNA, the CDR3 is TGCAGTGCTAGGATCCTAGCGGGGACGCTACAAGAGACCCAGTACTTC. Protein product: CSARILAGTLQETQYF.

This clonotype has ten or more counts. The rearrangement links TRBV20-1 to TRBJ2-2; 10 positions agree with TRBD2. The CDR3 extends over 15 amino acids. Germline CDR1 reads DFQATT; CDR2 reads SNEGSKA (reference sequence). V shed 6 bases, J shed 0 bases, and the junction held 4 bases outside the gene matches. CDR3: CSAGLAGANTGELFF. In nucleotides, the CDR3 is TGCAGTGCCGGGCTAGCGGGAGCGAACACCGGGGAGCTGTTTTTT.

In its sample, this clonotype was seen many times. J is TRBJ2-5 and V is TRBV7-2, with D perhaps assigned TRBD1 or TRBD2 (6 bases each). Germline V CDR1 and CDR2: SGHTA, FQGNSA. V was cut by 0 bases and J by 4 bases, with 9 bases left in between. The CDR3 has 14 amino acids. CDR3 nucleotide sequence: TGTGCCAGCAGCTTAGCACAGGGAGGAGAGACCCAGTACTTC. Its translation is CASSLAQGGETQYF.